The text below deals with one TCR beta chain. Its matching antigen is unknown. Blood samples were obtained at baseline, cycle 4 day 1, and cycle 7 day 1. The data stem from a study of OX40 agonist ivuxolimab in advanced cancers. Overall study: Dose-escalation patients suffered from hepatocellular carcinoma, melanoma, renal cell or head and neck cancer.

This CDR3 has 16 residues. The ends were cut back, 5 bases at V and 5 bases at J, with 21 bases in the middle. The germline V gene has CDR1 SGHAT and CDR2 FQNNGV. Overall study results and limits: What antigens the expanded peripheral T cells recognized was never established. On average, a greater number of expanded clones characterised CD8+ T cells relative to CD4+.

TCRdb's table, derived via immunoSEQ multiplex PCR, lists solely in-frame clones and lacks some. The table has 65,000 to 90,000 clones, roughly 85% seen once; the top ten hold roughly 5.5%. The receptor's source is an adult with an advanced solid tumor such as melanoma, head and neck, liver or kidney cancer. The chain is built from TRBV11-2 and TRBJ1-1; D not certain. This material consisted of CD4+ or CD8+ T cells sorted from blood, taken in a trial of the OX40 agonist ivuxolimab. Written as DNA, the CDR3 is TGTGCCAGCAGCCCGAACCGGGTTACCTCCGGGACTGAAGCTTTCTTT. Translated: CASSPNRVTSGTEAFF.